This is a list of T cell receptor beta chains from one sample in a study of cytomegalovirus exposure and HLA in healthy donors. The protocol was immunoSEQ multiplex PCR, while the TCRdb copy is restricted to in-frame clones and leaves out a portion. The profile shows roughly 160,000 clones, about four fifths of them singletons. Sequenced input: PBMCs. All receptors come from a man aged 45-60 years in good health and CMV-seropositive. Both conserved end residues are part of each CDR3. Fields, in order: CDR3 protein, CDR3 DNA, D gene, J gene, V gene, clone size. D genes are given only for firm matches. Clone size is shown for a subset of rows, as once, few, many or a class of expanded clone.

CDR3 protein: CAWSPQGGGYTF
CDR3 DNA: TGTGCCTGGTCCCCCCAGGGGGGAGGCTACACCTTC
D gene: TRBD1
J gene: TRBJ1-2
V gene: TRBV30
clone size: -

CDR3 protein: CASSSLGRGGTYEQYF
CDR3 DNA: TGTGCCAGCAGTTCTCTAGGCCGGGGGGGAACCTACGAGCAGTACTTC
D gene: TRBD2
J gene: TRBJ2-7
V gene: TRBV28
clone size: -

CDR3 protein: CASSYSTGDGYTF
CDR3 DNA: TGTGCCAGCAGTTACTCGACAGGGGATGGCTACACCTTC
D gene: TRBD1
J gene: TRBJ1-2
V gene: TRBV6-5
clone size: -

CDR3 protein: CASRRTGMAHQETQYF
CDR3 DNA: TGTGCCAGCAGAAGAACAGGGATGGCCCACCAAGAGACCCAGTACTTC
D gene: -
J gene: TRBJ2-5
V gene: TRBV6-6
clone size: -

CDR3 protein: CASSPQVDEQYF
CDR3 DNA: TGTGCCAGCAGCCCACAGGTAGACGAGCAGTACTTC
D gene: -
J gene: TRBJ2-7
V gene: TRBV7-2
clone size: -

CDR3 protein: CASSKVQGNEAFF
CDR3 DNA: TGTGCCAGCAGCAAGGTCCAGGGTAATGAAGCTTTCTTT
D gene: -
J gene: TRBJ1-1
V gene: TRBV21-1
clone size: -

CDR3 protein: CASSQDLEGWTQYF
CDR3 DNA: TGCGCCAGCAGCCAAGATCTAGAGGGATGGACCCAGTACTTC
D gene: -
J gene: TRBJ2-5
V gene: TRBV4-1
clone size: -

CDR3 protein: CASSQTSGGAPYNEQFF
CDR3 DNA: TGCGCCAGCAGCCAGACTAGCGGGGGGGCCCCCTACAATGAGCAGTTCTTC
D gene: TRBD2
J gene: TRBJ2-1
V gene: TRBV5-1
clone size: -

CDR3 protein: CASSTTGEGEQFF
CDR3 DNA: TGTGCCAGTAGTACTACAGGGGAAGGTGAGCAGTTCTTC
D gene: TRBD1
J gene: TRBJ2-1
V gene: TRBV19
clone size: -

CDR3 protein: CASSEGAGGPGQPQHF
CDR3 DNA: TGTGCCAGCAGTGAGGGGGCGGGGGGCCCGGGTCAGCCCCAGCATTTT
D gene: -
J gene: TRBJ1-5
V gene: TRBV2
clone size: -

CDR3 protein: CASSLAGETQYF
CDR3 DNA: TGTGCCAGCAGCTTGGCGGGGGAGACCCAGTACTTC
D gene: -
J gene: TRBJ2-5
V gene: TRBV7-6
clone size: -

CDR3 protein: CASSLYGGGYQPQHF
CDR3 DNA: TGTGCCAGCAGTTTATACGGCGGAGGTTATCAGCCCCAGCATTTT
D gene: -
J gene: TRBJ1-5
V gene: TRBV28
clone size: once

CDR3 protein: CASNPTGSNQPQRF
CDR3 DNA: TGTGCCAGCAACCCGACAGGGAGCAATCAGCCCCAGCGTTTT
D gene: TRBD1
J gene: TRBJ1-5
V gene: TRBV6-1
clone size: -

CDR3 protein: CASAIRDSALDTQYF
CDR3 DNA: TGTGCCAGTGCAATTCGGGACAGCGCCTTAGATACGCAGTATTTT
D gene: TRBD1
J gene: TRBJ2-3
V gene: TRBV19
clone size: -

CDR3 protein: CASMQGGQETQYF
CDR3 DNA: TGCGCCAGCATGCAGGGGGGCCAAGAGACCCAGTACTTC
D gene: -
J gene: TRBJ2-5
V gene: TRBV5-1
clone size: -

CDR3 protein: CASSLVSYEQYF
CDR3 DNA: TGTGCCAGCAGCTTAGTGAGCTACGAGCAGTACTTC
D gene: -
J gene: TRBJ2-7
V gene: TRBV5-6
clone size: -

CDR3 protein: CASSLSLGARTEAFF
CDR3 DNA: TGTGCCAGCAGCTTGTCTCTAGGGGCGAGAACTGAAGCTTTCTTT
D gene: -
J gene: TRBJ1-1
V gene: TRBV5-5
clone size: -

CDR3 protein: CASSPRTGRLFF
CDR3 DNA: TGTGCCAGCAGTCCTCGGACAGGGCGCCTGTTTTTT
D gene: TRBD1
J gene: TRBJ1-4
V gene: TRBV6-5
clone size: -

CDR3 protein: CASSLVGGSLRETEAFF
CDR3 DNA: TGTGCCAGCAGCTTAGTGGGAGGGTCCCTCCGTGAGACTGAAGCTTTCTTT
D gene: -
J gene: TRBJ1-1
V gene: TRBV7-8
clone size: few

CDR3 protein: CASSHTSDHYNEQFF
CDR3 DNA: TGCGCCAGCAGCCATACTAGCGACCACTACAATGAGCAGTTCTTC
D gene: TRBD2
J gene: TRBJ2-1
V gene: TRBV4-3
clone size: -

CDR3 protein: CASRGGDLNTGELFF
CDR3 DNA: TGTGCCAGCAGAGGAGGGGACCTGAACACCGGGGAGCTGTTTTTT
D gene: -
J gene: TRBJ2-2
V gene: TRBV28
clone size: -

CDR3 protein: CASSQPQGTGIYEQYF
CDR3 DNA: TGTGCCAGCAGCCAGCCCCAAGGGACAGGGATCTACGAGCAGTACTTC
D gene: TRBD1
J gene: TRBJ2-7
V gene: TRBV4-2
clone size: -

CDR3 protein: CSLEAGGLGYTF
CDR3 DNA: TGCAGCCTTGAAGCCGGGGGGCTTGGCTACACCTTC
D gene: -
J gene: TRBJ1-2
V gene: TRBV29-1
clone size: -

CDR3 protein: CASSRGQGNYNEQFF
CDR3 DNA: TGTGCCAGCAGCCGAGGACAGGGCAACTACAATGAGCAGTTCTTC
D gene: TRBD1
J gene: TRBJ2-1
V gene: TRBV7-3
clone size: few

CDR3 protein: CASSPDRSSYEQYF
CDR3 DNA: TGCGCCAGCAGCCCGGACAGGAGCTCCTACGAGCAGTACTTC
D gene: TRBD1
J gene: TRBJ2-7
V gene: TRBV4-3
clone size: once

CDR3 protein: CASSPPLRNYNEQFF
CDR3 DNA: TGTGCCAGCAGCCCCCCCTTGCGGAACTACAATGAGCAGTTCTTC
D gene: -
J gene: TRBJ2-1
V gene: TRBV5-6
clone size: -

CDR3 protein: CATIKRGGRHSYEQYF
CDR3 DNA: TGTGCCACCATCAAACGGGGGGGCCGGCACTCCTACGAGCAGTACTTC
D gene: TRBD2
J gene: TRBJ2-7
V gene: TRBV28
clone size: -

CDR3 protein: CASSQGVSYNEQFF
CDR3 DNA: TGCGCCAGCAGCCAAGGCGTTAGCTACAATGAGCAGTTCTTC
D gene: -
J gene: TRBJ2-1
V gene: TRBV4-3
clone size: once

CDR3 protein: CASSLRQGDEKLFF
CDR3 DNA: TGTGCCAGCAGCTTAAGACAGGGGGATGAAAAACTGTTTTTT
D gene: TRBD1
J gene: TRBJ1-4
V gene: TRBV11-2
clone size: -

CDR3 protein: CASSPRLAGGFTYNEQFF
CDR3 DNA: TGTGCCAGCAGCCCCCGACTAGCGGGGGGGTTCACCTACAATGAGCAGTTCTTC
D gene: TRBD2
J gene: TRBJ2-1
V gene: TRBV9
clone size: -

CDR3 protein: CASSLVGGWAETQYF
CDR3 DNA: TGTGCCAGCAGCTTAGTTGGGGGCTGGGCAGAGACCCAGTACTTC
D gene: -
J gene: TRBJ2-5
V gene: TRBV7-9
clone size: -

CDR3 protein: CASSLVAGARRSTQYF
CDR3 DNA: TGTGCCAGCAGCTTAGTTGCAGGGGCCAGGCGGTCGACCCAGTACTTC
D gene: -
J gene: TRBJ2-5
V gene: TRBV11-2
clone size: once

CDR3 protein: CASSSHGVAFF
CDR3 DNA: TGTGCCAGCAGTTCCCACGGGGTAGCTTTCTTT
D gene: -
J gene: TRBJ1-1
V gene: TRBV27
clone size: -

CDR3 protein: CASSYLNSGQGAGYTF
CDR3 DNA: TGTGCCAGCAGTTACTTAAACTCCGGACAGGGAGCGGGCTACACCTTC
D gene: TRBD1
J gene: TRBJ1-2
V gene: TRBV6-6
clone size: -

CDR3 protein: CASSLNPGVGTGELFF
CDR3 DNA: TGTGCCAGCAGCTTAAATCCGGGAGTAGGCACCGGGGAGCTGTTTTTT
D gene: -
J gene: TRBJ2-2
V gene: TRBV7-2
clone size: -

CDR3 protein: CASSLDFSYEQYF
CDR3 DNA: TGTGCCAGCAGCCTCGACTTTTCCTACGAGCAGTACTTC
D gene: -
J gene: TRBJ2-7
V gene: TRBV4-2
clone size: -

CDR3 protein: CASSAIPGRGVRGTEAFF
CDR3 DNA: TGTGCCAGCAGTGCCATCCCTGGGAGGGGGGTCCGGGGAACTGAAGCTTTCTTT
D gene: -
J gene: TRBJ1-1
V gene: TRBV6-1
clone size: once

CDR3 protein: CASSSGLAGVFTQYF
CDR3 DNA: TGTGCCAGCAGCTCGGGACTAGCGGGAGTATTTACGCAGTATTTT
D gene: TRBD2
J gene: TRBJ2-3
V gene: TRBV5-6
clone size: once

CDR3 protein: CASSLGTAGEQFF
CDR3 DNA: TGTGCCAGCAGTTTAGGGACAGCCGGCGAGCAGTTCTTC
D gene: TRBD1
J gene: TRBJ2-1
V gene: TRBV28
clone size: few

CDR3 protein: CASSISPGGVETQYF
CDR3 DNA: TGTGCCAGTAGTATTTCTCCGGGAGGGGTAGAGACCCAGTACTTC
D gene: TRBD2
J gene: TRBJ2-5
V gene: TRBV19
clone size: -

CDR3 protein: CASTRGSGGAYEQYF
CDR3 DNA: TGTGCCAGCACCCGGGGCAGCGGGGGGGCATACGAGCAGTACTTC
D gene: TRBD2
J gene: TRBJ2-7
V gene: TRBV7-2
clone size: few

CDR3 protein: CASSLHTNYGYTF
CDR3 DNA: TGTGCCAGCAGTCTCCACACTAACTATGGCTACACCTTC
D gene: -
J gene: TRBJ1-2
V gene: TRBV25-1
clone size: -

CDR3 protein: CARDSPSDTEAFF
CDR3 DNA: TGTGCCCGGGACTCTCCCTCGGACACTGAAGCTTTCTTT
D gene: -
J gene: TRBJ1-1
V gene: TRBV30
clone size: -

CDR3 protein: CASSSTTYEQYF
CDR3 DNA: TGCGCCAGCAGCTCCACAACCTACGAGCAGTACTTC
D gene: -
J gene: TRBJ2-7
V gene: TRBV5-1
clone size: -

CDR3 protein: CASSLNPGGNSPLHF
CDR3 DNA: TGTGCCAGCAGTTTAAATCCAGGGGGAAATTCACCCCTCCACTTT
D gene: TRBD1
J gene: TRBJ1-6
V gene: TRBV28
clone size: -

CDR3 protein: CAGRRVGGEGYTF
CDR3 DNA: TGTGCCGGACGCAGGGTAGGAGGGGAAGGCTACACCTTC
D gene: -
J gene: TRBJ1-2
V gene: TRBV6-1
clone size: -

CDR3 protein: CASSLDSIPNEQFF
CDR3 DNA: TGTGCCAGCAGCTTAGATTCCATCCCAAATGAGCAGTTCTTC
D gene: -
J gene: TRBJ2-1
V gene: TRBV7-6
clone size: -

CDR3 protein: CAWDGQGYEQYF
CDR3 DNA: TGTGCCTGGGATGGACAGGGCTACGAGCAGTACTTC
D gene: TRBD1
J gene: TRBJ2-7
V gene: TRBV30
clone size: -

CDR3 protein: CASADSMNTEAFF
CDR3 DNA: TGTGCCAGCGCCGACAGCATGAACACTGAAGCTTTCTTT
D gene: -
J gene: TRBJ1-1
V gene: TRBV28
clone size: -

CDR3 protein: CAWNPSTDGYTF
CDR3 DNA: TGTGCCTGGAACCCGTCGACAGATGGCTACACCTTC
D gene: -
J gene: TRBJ1-2
V gene: TRBV30
clone size: -

CDR3 protein: CASSSTSGGPRGETQYF
CDR3 DNA: TGTGCCAGCTCATCGACTAGCGGGGGCCCAAGGGGAGAGACCCAGTACTTC
D gene: TRBD2
J gene: TRBJ2-5
V gene: TRBV18
clone size: -

CDR3 protein: CASSPTGRTGEETQYF
CDR3 DNA: TGTGCCAGCTCACCAACAGGGCGGACAGGGGAAGAGACCCAGTACTTC
D gene: TRBD1
J gene: TRBJ2-5
V gene: TRBV18
clone size: once